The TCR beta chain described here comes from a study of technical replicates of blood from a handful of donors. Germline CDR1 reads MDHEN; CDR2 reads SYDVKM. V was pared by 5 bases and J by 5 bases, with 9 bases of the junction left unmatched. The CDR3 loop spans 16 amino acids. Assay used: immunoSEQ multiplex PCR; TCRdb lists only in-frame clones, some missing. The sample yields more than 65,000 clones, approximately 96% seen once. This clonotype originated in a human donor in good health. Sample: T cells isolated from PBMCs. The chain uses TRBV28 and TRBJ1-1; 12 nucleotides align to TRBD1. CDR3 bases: TGTGCCAGCAGTACCCGTAGGGGACAGGGGGCGACTGAAGCTTTCTTT. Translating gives CASSTRRGQGATEAFF.